Here is one TCR beta chain with its context. What it binds is not known. The sample originates from a study of beta chain features in type 1 diabetes. Whole-study findings and limits: A possible short-template PCR bias applies equally to patients and controls.

Germline loops: CDR1 SGHNT, CDR2 YYREEE (reference sequence). The trim removed 0 bases at V and 9 bases at J, leaving 8 bases unmatched. There are 15 residues in the CDR3. The isolated RNA, all of it, was reverse transcribed, so expressed TCRB transcripts were what got sequenced. Clones were read by immunoSEQ multiplex PCR, and TCRdb kept only the in-frame ones, dropping some. The sample holds some 410,000 clones, approximately 10% seen once. The specimen sequenced was naive CD4+ T cells from blood. The V call is TRBV5-4, the J call TRBJ2-1; the match to TRBD2 covers 8 bases. This TCR was sampled from a woman aged 18-35 years in good health. The CDR3 region is CASSLDSAAGGEQFF. CDR3 sequence (DNA): TGTGCCAGCAGCTTGGATTCGGCTGCGGGGGGTGAGCAGTTCTTC.